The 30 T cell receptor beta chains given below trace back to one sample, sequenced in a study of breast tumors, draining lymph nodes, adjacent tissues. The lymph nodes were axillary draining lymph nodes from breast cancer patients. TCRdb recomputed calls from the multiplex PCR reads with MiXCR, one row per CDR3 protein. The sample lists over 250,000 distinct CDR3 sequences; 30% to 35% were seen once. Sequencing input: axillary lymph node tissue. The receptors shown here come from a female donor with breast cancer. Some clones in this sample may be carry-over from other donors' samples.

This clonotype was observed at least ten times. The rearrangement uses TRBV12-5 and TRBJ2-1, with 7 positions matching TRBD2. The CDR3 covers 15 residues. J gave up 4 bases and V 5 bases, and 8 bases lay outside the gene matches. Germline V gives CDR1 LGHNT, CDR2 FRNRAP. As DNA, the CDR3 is TGTGCTAGTGGTCCCCCGGCGGGGGATTACAATGAGCAGTTCTTC. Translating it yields CASGPPAGDYNEQFF.

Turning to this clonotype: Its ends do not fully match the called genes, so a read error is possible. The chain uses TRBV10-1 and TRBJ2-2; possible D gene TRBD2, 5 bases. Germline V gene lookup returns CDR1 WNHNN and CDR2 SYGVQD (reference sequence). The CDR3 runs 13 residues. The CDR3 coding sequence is TGCGCCAGCAGTGATTTTGCGACCGGGGAGCCGTTTTTT. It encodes CASSDFATGEPFF.

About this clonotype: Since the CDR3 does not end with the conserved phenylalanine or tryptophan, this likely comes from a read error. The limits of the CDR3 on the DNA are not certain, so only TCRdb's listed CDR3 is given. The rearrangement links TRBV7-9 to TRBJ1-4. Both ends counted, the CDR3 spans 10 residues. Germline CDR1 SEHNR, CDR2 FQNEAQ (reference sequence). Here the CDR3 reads CASSAGTSGI.

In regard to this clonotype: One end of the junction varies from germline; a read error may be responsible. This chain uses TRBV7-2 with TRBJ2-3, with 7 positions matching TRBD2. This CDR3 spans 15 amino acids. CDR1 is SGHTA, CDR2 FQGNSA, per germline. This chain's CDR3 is CAGVTRAGSTDTRYF. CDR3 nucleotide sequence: TGTGCCGGCGTCACCCGAGCGGGAAGCACAGATACGCGGTATTTT. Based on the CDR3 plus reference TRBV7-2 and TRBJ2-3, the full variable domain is GAGVSQSPSNKVTEKGKDVELRCDPISGHTALYWYRQSLGQGLEFLIYFQGNSAPDKSGLPSDRFSAERTGGSVSTLTIQRTQQEDSAVYLCAGVTRAGSTDTRYFGPGTRLTVL.

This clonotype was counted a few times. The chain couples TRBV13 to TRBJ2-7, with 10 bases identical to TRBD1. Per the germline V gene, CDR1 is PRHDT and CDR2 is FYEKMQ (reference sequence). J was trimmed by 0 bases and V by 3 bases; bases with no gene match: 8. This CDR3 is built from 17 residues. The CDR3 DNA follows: TGTGCCAGCAGCTTGTCCGGACAGGGGGGACACTCCTACGAGCAGTACTTC. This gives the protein CASSLSGQGGHSYEQYF. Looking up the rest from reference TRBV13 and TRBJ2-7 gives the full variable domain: AAGVIQSPRHLIKEKRETATLKCYPIPRHDTVYWYQQGPGQDPQFLISFYEKMQSDKGSIPDRFSAQQFSDYHSELNMSSLELGDSALYFCASSLSGQGGHSYEQYFGPGTRLTVT.

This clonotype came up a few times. The CDR3 DNA is TGTGCCAGCAGTTCCGCGGACTACGCTCCCCGGTTCTTC. This gives the protein CASSSADYAPRFF. V is TRBV27 and J is TRBJ2-1, with a tentative D call TRBD2 (6 bases). CDR1 is MNHEY and CDR2 is SMNVEV in the germline V gene (reference sequence). The V and J ends lost 4 bases and 15 bases respectively, with 19 bases between them. The CDR3 covers 13 residues.

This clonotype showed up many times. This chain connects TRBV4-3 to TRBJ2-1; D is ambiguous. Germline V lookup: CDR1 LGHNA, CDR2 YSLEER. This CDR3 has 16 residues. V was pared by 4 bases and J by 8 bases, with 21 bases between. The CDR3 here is CASSPSEKAYMHEQFF. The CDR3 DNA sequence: TGCGCCAGCAGCCCAAGCGAAAAAGCGTACATGCATGAGCAGTTCTTC.

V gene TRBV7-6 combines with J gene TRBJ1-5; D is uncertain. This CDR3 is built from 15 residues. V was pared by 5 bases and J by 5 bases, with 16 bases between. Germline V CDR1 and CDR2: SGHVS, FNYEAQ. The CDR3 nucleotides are TGTGCCAGCAGCGGTGCTAGGAAAGGCGATCAGCCCCAGCATTTT. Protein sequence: CASSGARKGDQPQHF.

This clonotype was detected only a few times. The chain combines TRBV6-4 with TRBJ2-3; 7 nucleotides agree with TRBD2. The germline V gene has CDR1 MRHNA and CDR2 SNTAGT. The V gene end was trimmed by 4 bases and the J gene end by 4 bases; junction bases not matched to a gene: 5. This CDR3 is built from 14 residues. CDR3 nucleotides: TGTGCCAGCAGTGGGGGGGGTGTCCCAGATACGCAGTATTTT. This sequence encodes CASSGGGVPDTQYF.

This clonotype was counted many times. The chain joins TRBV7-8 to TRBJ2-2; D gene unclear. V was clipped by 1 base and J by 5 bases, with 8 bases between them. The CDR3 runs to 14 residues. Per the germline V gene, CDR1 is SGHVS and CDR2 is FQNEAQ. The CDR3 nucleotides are TGTGCCAGCAGCTTAGGGGCCGTGACCGGGGAGCTGTTTTTT. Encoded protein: CASSLGAVTGELFF. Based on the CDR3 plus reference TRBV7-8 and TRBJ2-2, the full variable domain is GAGVSQSPRYKVAKRGQDVALRCDPISGHVSLFWYQQALGQGPEFLTYFQNEAQLDKSGLPSDRFFAERPEGSVSTLKIQRTQQEDSAVYLCASSLGAVTGELFFGEGSRLTVL.

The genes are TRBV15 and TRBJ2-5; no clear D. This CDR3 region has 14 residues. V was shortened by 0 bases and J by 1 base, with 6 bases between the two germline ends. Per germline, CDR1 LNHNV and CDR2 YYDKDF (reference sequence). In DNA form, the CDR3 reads TGTGCCACCAGCAGAGAAGTAGCCCAAGAGACCCAGTACTTC. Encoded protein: CATSREVAQETQYF.

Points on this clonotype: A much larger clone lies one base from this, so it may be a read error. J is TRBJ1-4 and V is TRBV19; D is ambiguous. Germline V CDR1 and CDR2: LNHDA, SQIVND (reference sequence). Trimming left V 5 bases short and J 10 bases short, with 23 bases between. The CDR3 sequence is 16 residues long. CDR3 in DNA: TGTGCCAGTAGTTTTGAATCCACGGGTCCGGGTGCAAAACTGTTTTTT. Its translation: CASSFESTGPGAKLFF.

The CDR3 loop reads CASSIQVSSGNTIYF. The CDR3 nucleotides read TGTGCCAGTAGTATACAGGTCAGCTCTGGAAACACCATATATTTT. The chain is built from TRBV19 and TRBJ1-3; no firm D call. CDR3 length: 15 residues. Germline CDR1 and CDR2: LNHDA and SQIVND (reference sequence). Trimming shortened V by 2 bases and J by 0 bases, and 8 bases separated the two germline ends.

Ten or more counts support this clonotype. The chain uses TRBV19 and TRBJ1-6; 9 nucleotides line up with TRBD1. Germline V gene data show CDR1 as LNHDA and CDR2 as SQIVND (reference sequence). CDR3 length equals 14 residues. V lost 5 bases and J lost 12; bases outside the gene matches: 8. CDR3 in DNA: TGTGCCAGTAGTGCGTCCGGGACAGGGAAACCCCTCCACTTT. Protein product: CASSASGTGKPLHF.

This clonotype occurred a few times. Here the CDR3 DNA reads TGTGCCAGTAGTATTCCACAGGGATCAGCTTTCTTT. Translated, it gives CASSIPQGSAFF. The genes are TRBV19 and TRBJ1-1; D perhaps matches TRBD1 (6 bases). The CDR3 is 12 amino acids. The germline CDR1 and CDR2 sequences are LNHDA and SQIVND (reference sequence). The V end was cut by 3 bases, the J end by 10 bases, with 12 bases between.

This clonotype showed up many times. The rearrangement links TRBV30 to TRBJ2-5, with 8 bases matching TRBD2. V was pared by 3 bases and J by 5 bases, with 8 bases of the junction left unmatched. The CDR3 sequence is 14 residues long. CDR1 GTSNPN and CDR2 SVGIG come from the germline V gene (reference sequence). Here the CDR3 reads CAWRSREGGETQYF. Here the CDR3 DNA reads TGTGCCTGGAGATCCCGGGAGGGCGGGGAGACCCAGTACTTC.

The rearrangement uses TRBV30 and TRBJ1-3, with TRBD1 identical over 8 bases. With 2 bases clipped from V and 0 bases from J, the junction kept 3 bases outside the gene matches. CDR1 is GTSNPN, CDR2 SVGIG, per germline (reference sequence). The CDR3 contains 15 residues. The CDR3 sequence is CAWSTQGASGNTIYF. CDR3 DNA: TGTGCCTGGAGTACGCAGGGGGCCTCTGGAAACACCATATATTTT.

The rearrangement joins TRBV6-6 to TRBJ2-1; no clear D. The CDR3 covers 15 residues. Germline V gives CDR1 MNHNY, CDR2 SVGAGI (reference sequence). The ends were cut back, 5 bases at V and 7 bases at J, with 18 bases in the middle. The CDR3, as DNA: TGTGCCAGCAGTAGGGCCCCCGTGGGGAATAATGAGCAGTTCTTC. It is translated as CASSRAPVGNNEQFF.

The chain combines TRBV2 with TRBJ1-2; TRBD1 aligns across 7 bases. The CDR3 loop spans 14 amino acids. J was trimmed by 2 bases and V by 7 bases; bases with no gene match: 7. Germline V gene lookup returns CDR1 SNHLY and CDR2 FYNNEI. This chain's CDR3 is CASTREGQNYGYTF. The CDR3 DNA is TGTGCCAGCACACGGGAGGGACAGAACTATGGCTACACCTTC.

The CDR3 region has the DNA TGTGCCACCAGCGCCCATGGGACAGATACGCAGTATTTT. This encodes CATSAHGTDTQYF. This chain links TRBV24-1 with TRBJ2-3; D gene unclear. The CDR3 loop spans 13 amino acids. V dropped 7 bases and J dropped 3 bases, with 10 bases sitting between them. Germline V gene lookup returns CDR1 KGHDR and CDR2 SFDVKD.

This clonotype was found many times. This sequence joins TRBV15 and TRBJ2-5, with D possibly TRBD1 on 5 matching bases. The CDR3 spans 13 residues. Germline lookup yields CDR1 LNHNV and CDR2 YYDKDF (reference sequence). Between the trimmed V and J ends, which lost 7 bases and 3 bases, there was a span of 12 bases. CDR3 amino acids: CATTKGREETQYF. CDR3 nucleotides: TGTGCCACCACAAAGGGGCGCGAAGAGACCCAGTACTTC. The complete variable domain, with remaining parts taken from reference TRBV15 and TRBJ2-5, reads DAMVIQNPRYQVTQFGKPVTLSCSQTLNHNVMYWYQQKSSQAPKLLFHYYDKDFNNEADTPDNFQSRRPNTSFCFLDIRSPGLGDTAMYLCATTKGREETQYFGPGTRLLVL.

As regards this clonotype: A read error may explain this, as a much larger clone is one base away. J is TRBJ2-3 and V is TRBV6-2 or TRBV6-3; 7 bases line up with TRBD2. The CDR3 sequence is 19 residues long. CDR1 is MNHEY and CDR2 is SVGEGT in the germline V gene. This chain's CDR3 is CASIYLISGGRAFGDTRYF. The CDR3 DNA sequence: TGTGCCAGCATCTACTTAATTAGCGGTGGGAGGGCCTTTGGAGATACGCGGTATTTT.

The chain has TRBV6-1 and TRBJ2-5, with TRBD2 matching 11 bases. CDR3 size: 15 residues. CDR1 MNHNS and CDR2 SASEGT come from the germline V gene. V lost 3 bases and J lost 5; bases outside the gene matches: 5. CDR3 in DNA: TGTGCCAGCAGTGACCCGGGACTAGCGGTGGAGACCCAGTACTTC. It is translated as CASSDPGLAVETQYF.

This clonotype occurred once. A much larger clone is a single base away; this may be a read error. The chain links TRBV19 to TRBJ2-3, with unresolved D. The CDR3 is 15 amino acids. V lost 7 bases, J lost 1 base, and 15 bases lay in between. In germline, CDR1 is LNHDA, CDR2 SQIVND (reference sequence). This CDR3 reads CASTDRGYCTDTQYF. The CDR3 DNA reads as TGTGCCAGTACCGACCGAGGATATTGCACAGATACGCAGTATTTT.

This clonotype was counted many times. The CDR3 nucleotides read TGCAGTGCTATCAGACCCGGGACAGGGCGGACAGATACGCAGTATTTT. Its translation is CSAIRPGTGRTDTQYF. The chain has TRBV20-1 and TRBJ2-3, with 9 bases matching TRBD1. V lost 4 bases and J lost 3; bases outside the gene matches: 11. Germline V gene sequence: CDR1 DFQATT, CDR2 SNEGSKA (reference sequence). CDR3 length: 16 amino acids.

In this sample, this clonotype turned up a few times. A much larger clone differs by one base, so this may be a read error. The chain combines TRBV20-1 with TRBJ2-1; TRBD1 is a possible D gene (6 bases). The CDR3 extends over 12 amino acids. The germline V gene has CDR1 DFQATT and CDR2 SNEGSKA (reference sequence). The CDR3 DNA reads TGCAGCAGACAGGAGGACAACAATGAGCCGTTCTTC. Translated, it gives CSRQEDNNEPFF.

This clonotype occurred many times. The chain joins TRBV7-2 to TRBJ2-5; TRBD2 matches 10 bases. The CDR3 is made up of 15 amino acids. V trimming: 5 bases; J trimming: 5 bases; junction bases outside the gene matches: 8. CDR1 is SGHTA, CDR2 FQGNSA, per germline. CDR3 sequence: CASSRTLAGVETQYF. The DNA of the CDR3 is TGTGCCAGCAGCCGGACTCTAGCGGGAGTGGAGACCCAGTACTTC. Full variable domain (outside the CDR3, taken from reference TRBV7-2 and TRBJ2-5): GAGVSQSPSNKVTEKGKDVELRCDPISGHTALYWYRQSLGQGLEFLIYFQGNSAPDKSGLPSDRFSAERTGGSVSTLTIQRTQQEDSAVYLCASSRTLAGVETQYFGPGTRLLVL.

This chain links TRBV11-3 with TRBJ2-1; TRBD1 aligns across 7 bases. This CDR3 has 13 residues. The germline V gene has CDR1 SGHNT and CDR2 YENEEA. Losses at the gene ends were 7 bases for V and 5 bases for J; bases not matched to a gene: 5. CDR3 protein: CASKKTGDNEQFF. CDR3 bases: TGTGCCAGCAAGAAAACAGGGGACAATGAGCAGTTCTTC. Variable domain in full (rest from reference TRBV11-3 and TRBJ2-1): EAGVVQSPRYKIIEKKQPVAFWCNPISGHNTLYWYLQNLGQGPELLIRYENEEAVDDSQLPKDRFSAERLKGVDSTLKIQPAELGDSAVYLCASKKTGDNEQFFGPGTRLTVL.

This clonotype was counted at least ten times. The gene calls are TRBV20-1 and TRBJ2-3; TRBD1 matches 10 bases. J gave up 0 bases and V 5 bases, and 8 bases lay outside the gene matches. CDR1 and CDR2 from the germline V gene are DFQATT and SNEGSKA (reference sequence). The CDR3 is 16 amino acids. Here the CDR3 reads CSAWPGTGASTDTQYF. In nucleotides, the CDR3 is TGCAGTGCTTGGCCCGGGACAGGGGCAAGCACAGATACGCAGTATTTT.

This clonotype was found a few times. The CDR3 DNA sequence: TGTGCCAGCAGTGAGACAGGGAGGAACACTGAAGCTTTCTTT. Encoded protein: CASSETGRNTEAFF. The chain has TRBV12-3 or TRBV12-4 and TRBJ1-1, with 7 positions matching TRBD1. The length of the CDR3 is 14 residues. With 5 bases clipped from V and 1 base from J, the junction kept 4 bases outside the gene matches.